The present TCR beta chain was sequenced within a study of T-cell memory formation after mild COVID-19. TCRdb reprocessed the 5' RACE reads with MiXCR, giving one entry per CDR3 protein. The sample lists about 49,000 distinct CDR3 sequences, 27% occurring once. Trimming cost V 10 bases and J 1 base; bases outside gene matches: 3. The germline CDR1 and CDR2 sequences are SNHLY and FYNNEI. This CDR3 has 13 residues. The TCR comes from a man between 18 and 35 years old who had mild COVID-19 (a few samples of this study predate the infection). Cell type and time point are not known. The chain uses TRBV2 and TRBJ2-2; the match to TRBD1 covers 7 bases. What was sequenced was PBMCs or a T cell subset sorted from them (not recorded which). This CDR3 reads CAIRDRNTGELFF. CDR3 in DNA: TGTGCCATCCGGGACAGGAACACCGGGGAGCTGTTTTTT. Variable domain in full (rest from reference TRBV2 and TRBJ2-2): EPEVTQTPSHQVTQMGQEVILRCVPISNHLYFYWYRQILGQKVEFLVSFYNNEISEKSEIFDDQFSVERPDGSNFTLKIRSTKLEDSAMYFCAIRDRNTGELFFGEGSRLTVL.